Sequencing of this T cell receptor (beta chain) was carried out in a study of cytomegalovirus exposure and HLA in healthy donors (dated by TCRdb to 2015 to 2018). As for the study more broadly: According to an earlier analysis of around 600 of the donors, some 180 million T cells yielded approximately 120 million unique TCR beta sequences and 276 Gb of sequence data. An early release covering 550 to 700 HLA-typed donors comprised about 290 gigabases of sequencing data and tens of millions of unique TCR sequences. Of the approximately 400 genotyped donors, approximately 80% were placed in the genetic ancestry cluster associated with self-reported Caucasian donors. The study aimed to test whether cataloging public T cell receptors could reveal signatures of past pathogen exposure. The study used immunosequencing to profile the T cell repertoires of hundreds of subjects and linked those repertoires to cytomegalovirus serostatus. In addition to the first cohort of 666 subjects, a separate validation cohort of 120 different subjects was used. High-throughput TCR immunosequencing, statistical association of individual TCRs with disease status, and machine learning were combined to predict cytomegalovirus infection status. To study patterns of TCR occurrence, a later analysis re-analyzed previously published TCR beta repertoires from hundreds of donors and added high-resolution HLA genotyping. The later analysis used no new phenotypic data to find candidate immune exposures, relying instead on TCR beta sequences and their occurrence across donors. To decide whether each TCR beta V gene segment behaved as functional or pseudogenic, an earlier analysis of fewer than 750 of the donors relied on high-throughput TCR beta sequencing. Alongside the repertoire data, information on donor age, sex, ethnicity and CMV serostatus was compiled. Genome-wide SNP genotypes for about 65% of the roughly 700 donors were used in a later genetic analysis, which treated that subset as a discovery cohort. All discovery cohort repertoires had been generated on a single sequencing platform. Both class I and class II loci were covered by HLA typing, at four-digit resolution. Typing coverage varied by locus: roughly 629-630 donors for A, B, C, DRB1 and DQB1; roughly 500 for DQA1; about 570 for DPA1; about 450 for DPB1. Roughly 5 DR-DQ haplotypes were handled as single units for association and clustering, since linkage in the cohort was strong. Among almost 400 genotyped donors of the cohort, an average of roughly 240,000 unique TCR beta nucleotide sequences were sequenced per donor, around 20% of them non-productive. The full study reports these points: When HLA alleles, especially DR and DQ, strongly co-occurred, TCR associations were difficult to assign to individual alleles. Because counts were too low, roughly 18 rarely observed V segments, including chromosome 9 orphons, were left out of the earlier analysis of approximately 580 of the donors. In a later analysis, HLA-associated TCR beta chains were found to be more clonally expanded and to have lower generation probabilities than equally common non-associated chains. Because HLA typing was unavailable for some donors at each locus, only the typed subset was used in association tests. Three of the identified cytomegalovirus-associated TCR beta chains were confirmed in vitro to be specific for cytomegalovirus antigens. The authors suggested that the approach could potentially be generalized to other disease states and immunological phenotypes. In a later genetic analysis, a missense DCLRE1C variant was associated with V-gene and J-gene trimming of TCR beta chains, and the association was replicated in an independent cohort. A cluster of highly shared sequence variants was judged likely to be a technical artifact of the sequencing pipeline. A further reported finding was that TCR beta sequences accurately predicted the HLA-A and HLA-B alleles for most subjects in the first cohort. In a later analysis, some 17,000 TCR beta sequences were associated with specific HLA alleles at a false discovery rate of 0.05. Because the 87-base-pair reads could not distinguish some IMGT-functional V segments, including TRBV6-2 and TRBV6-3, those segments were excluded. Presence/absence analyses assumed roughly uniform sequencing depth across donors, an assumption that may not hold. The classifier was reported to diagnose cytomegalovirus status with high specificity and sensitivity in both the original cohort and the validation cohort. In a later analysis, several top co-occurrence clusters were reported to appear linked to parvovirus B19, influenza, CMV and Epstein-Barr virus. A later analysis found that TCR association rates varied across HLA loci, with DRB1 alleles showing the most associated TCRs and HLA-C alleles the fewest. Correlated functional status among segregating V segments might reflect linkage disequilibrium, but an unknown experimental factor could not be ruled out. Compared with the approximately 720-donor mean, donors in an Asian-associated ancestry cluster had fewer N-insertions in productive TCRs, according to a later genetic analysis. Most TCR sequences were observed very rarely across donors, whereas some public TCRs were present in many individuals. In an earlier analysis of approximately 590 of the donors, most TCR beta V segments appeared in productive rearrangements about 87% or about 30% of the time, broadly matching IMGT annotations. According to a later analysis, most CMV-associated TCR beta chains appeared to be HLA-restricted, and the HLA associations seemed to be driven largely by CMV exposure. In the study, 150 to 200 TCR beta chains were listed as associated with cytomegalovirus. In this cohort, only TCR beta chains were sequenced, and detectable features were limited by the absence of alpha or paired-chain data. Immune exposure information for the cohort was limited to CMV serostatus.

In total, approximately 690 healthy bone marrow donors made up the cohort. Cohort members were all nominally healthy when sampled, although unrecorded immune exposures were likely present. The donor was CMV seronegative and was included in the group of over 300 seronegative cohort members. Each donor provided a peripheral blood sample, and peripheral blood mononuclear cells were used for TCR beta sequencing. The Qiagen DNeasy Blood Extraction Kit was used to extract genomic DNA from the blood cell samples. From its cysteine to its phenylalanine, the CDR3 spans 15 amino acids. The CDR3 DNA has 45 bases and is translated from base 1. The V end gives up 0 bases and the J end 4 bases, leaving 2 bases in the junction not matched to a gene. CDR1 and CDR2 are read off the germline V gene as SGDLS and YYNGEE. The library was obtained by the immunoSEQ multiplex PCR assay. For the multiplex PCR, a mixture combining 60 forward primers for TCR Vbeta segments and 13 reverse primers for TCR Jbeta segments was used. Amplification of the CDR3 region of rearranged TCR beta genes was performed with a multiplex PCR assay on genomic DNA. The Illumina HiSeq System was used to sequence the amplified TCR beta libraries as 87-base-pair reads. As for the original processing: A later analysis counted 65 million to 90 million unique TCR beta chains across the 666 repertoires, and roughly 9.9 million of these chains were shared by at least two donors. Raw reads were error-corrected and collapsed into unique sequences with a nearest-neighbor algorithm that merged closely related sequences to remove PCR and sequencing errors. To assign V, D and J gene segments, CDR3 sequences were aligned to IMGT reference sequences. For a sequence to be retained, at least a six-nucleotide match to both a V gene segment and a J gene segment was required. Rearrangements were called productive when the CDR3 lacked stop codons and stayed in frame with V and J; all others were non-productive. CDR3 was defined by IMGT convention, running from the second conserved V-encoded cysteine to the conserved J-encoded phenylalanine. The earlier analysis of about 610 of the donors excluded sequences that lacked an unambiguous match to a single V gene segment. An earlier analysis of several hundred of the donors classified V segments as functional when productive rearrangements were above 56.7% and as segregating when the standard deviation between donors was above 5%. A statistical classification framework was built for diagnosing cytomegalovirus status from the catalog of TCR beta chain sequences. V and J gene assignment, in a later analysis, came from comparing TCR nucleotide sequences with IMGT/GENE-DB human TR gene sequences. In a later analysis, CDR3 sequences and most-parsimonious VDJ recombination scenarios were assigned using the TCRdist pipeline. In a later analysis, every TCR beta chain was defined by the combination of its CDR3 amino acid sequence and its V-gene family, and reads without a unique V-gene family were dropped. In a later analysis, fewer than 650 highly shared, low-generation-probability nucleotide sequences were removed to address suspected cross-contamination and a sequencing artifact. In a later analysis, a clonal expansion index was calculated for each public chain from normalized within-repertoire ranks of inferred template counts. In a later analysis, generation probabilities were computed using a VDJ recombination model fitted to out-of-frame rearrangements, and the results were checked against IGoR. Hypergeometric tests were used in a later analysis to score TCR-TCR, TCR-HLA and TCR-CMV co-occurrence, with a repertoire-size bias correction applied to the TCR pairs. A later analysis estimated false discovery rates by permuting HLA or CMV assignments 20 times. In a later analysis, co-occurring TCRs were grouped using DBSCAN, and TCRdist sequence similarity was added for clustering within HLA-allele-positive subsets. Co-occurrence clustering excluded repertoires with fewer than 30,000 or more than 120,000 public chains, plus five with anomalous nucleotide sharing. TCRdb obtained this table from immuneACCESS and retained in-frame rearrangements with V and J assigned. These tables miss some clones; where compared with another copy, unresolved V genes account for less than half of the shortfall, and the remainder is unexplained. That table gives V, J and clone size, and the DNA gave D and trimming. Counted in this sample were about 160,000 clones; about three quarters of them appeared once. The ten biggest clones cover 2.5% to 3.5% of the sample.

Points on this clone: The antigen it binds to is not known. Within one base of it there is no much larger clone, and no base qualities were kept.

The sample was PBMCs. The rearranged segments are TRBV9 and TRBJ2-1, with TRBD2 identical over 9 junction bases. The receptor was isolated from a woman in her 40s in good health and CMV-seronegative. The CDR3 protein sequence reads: CASSVDAGGYNEQFF. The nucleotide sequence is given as TGTGCCAGCAGCGTAGACGCGGGGGGGTACAATGAGCAGTTCTTC.